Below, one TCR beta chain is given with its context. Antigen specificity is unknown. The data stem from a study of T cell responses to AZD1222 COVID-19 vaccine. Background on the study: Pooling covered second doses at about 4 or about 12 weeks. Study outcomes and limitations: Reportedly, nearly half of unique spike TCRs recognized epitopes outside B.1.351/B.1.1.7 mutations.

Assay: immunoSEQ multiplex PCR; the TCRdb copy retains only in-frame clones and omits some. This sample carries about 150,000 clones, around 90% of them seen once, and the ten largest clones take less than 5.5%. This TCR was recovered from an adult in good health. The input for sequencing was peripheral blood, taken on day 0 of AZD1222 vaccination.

The CDR3 DNA is TGTGCCAGCAGCTTAAACGGGGATAGCCGCACAGATACGCAGTATTTT. As protein: CASSLNGDSRTDTQYF. This chain uses TRBV7-8 with TRBJ2-3; maybe TRBD2 (5 bases). This CDR3 is 16 amino acids long. CDR1 is SGHVS, CDR2 FQNEAQ, per germline. V lost 2 bases to trimming and J lost 1 base, with 13 bases between them.